This TCR beta chain was observed in a study of siplizumab effects on memory and regulatory T cells. General study results and limits: Relative to controls at approximately 30%, mappable alloreactive CD4+ clones exhibited a mean Treg-derived proportion of approximately 70% with siplizumab. Major contributors to the alloresponse seemed to be naive T cells, which also appeared more diverse than memory cells.

Data came from immunoSEQ multiplex PCR; TCRdb stores just in-frame clones and leaves some out. The repertoire consists of about 100,000 clones, with about nine tenths occurring once and the leading ten covering just over 2.5%. A note on this clone: Its specificity is unknown.

Trimming took 3 bases from V and 0 from J; bases not matched to a gene: 11. The CDR3 contains 19 residues. Germline values: CDR1 LNHDA, CDR2 SQIVND (reference sequence). Sequencing was done on a sample of CD4+ T cells sorted from blood. The receptor was derived from a human donor in good health. Some clones in this sample may be carry-over from other donors' samples. The rearrangement joins TRBV19 to TRBJ2-1; TRBD2 aligns across 10 bases. In DNA, the CDR3 is TGTGCCAGTAGTATCCAAGCGGGAGGGCCGGGCAACTCCTACAATGAGCAGTTCTTC. This sequence encodes CASSIQAGGPGNSYNEQFF.